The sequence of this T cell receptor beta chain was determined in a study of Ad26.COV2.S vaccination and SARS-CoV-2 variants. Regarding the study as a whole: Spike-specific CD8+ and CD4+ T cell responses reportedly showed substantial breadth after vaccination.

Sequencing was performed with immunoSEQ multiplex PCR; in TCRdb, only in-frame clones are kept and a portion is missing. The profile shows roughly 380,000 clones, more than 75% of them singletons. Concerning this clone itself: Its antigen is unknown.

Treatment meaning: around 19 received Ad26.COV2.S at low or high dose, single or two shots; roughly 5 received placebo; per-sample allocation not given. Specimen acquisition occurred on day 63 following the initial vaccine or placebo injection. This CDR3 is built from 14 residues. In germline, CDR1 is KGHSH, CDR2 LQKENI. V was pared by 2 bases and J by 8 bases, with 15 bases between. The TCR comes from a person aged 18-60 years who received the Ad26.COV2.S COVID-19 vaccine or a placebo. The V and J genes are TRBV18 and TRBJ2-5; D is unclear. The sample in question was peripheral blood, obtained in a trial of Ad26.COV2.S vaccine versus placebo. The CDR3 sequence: CASSPAFSKSTQYF. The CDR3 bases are TGTGCCAGCTCACCAGCGTTTAGCAAGAGTACCCAGTACTTC.